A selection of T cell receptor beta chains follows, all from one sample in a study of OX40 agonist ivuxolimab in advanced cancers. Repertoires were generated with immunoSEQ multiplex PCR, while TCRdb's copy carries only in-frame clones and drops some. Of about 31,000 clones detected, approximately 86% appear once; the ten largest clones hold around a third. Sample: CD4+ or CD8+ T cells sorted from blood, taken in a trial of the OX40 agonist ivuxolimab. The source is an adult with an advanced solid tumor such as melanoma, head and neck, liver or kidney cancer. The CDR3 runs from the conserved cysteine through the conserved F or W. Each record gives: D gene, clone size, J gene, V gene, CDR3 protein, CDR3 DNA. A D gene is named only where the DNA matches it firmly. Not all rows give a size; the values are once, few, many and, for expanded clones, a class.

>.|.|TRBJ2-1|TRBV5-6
CASSNPSAGSYNEQFF
TGTGCCAGCAGCAATCCTAGCGCGGGCTCCTACAATGAGCAGTTCTTC
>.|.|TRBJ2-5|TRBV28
CASSLAEETQYF
TGTGCCAGCAGTTTAGCTGAAGAGACCCAGTACTTC
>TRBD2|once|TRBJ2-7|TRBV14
CASSQDTTSWAQQYF
TGTGCCAGCAGCCAGGACACGACTAGCTGGGCCCAGCAGTACTTC
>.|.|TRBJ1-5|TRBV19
CASSYGYNQPQHF
TGTGCCAGTAGCTATGGATACAATCAGCCCCAGCATTTT
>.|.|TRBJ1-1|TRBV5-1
CASSLVSVNTEAFF
TGCGCCAGCAGCTTGGTGTCTGTAAACACTGAAGCTTTCTTT
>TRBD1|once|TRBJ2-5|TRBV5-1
CASSPRRGQRETQYF
TGCGCCAGCAGCCCGCGCAGGGGGCAGCGCGAGACCCAGTACTTC
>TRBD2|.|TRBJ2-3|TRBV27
CASSPSGGWDTQYF
TGTGCCAGCAGTCCTAGCGGGGGTTGGGATACGCAGTATTTT
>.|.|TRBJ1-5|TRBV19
CASSETGNSNQPQHF
TGTGCCAGTAGTGAGACTGGGAATAGCAATCAGCCCCAGCATTTT
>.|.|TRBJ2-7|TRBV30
CAWSVTGTYEQYF
TGTGCCTGGAGTGTAACCGGTACCTACGAGCAGTACTTC
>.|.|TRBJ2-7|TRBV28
CAAVRVGDWYEQYF
TGTGCCGCGGTTCGTGTGGGCGATTGGTACGAGCAGTACTTC
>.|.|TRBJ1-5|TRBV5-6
CASSFGSQPQHF
TGTGCCAGCAGCTTCGGGAGTCAGCCCCAGCATTTT
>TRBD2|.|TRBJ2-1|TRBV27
CASSPPGLADNEQFF
TGTGCCAGCAGTCCCCCGGGACTAGCGGACAATGAGCAGTTCTTC
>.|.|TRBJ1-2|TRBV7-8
CASSYLDRTGYTF
TGTGCCAGCAGTTACCTAGACAGGACCGGCTACACCTTC
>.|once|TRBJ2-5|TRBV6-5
CASSYSGVEETQYF
TGTGCCAGCAGTTACTCGGGAGTTGAAGAGACCCAGTACTTC
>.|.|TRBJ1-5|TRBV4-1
CASSQVGGKGQPQHF
TGCGCCAGCAGCCAAGTGGGGGGGAAGGGGCAGCCCCAGCATTTT
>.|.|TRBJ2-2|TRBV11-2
CASSSVTANTGELFF
TGTGCCAGCAGCTCCGTGACAGCGAACACCGGGGAGCTGTTTTTT
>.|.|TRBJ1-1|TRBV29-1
CSVTGWNTEAFF
TGCAGCGTTACAGGGTGGAACACTGAAGCTTTCTTT
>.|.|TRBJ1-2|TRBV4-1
CASSQEGRGLNYGYTF
TGCGCCAGCAGCCAAGAGGGACGGGGACTCAACTATGGCTACACCTTC
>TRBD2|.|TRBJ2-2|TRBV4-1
CASSPSGRYTGELFF
TGCGCCAGCAGCCCTAGCGGCCGGTACACCGGGGAGCTGTTTTTT
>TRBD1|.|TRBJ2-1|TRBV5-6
CASSPGTGARNEQFF
TGTGCCAGCAGCCCCGGGACAGGGGCCCGCAATGAGCAGTTCTTC
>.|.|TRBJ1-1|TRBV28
CASNPLGLTEAFF
TGTGCCAGCAACCCACTTGGGCTCACTGAAGCTTTCTTT
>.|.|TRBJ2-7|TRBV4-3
CASSQVRVPTYEQYF
TGCGCCAGCAGCCAAGTCAGGGTACCAACCTACGAGCAGTACTTC
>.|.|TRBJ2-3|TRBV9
CASSVHLDFSTDTQYF
TGTGCCAGCAGCGTACACCTTGACTTTAGCACAGATACGCAGTATTTT
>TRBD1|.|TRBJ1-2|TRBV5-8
CASSLWDRGRVYGYTF
TGTGCCAGCAGCTTATGGGACAGGGGGCGCGTCTATGGCTACACCTTC
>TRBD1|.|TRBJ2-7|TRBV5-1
CASSLRTGGDEQYF
TGCGCCAGCAGCCTTCGGACAGGGGGCGACGAGCAGTACTTC
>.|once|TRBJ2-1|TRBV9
CASSVWDSASNEQFF
TGTGCCAGCAGCGTCTGGGACTCCGCATCGAATGAGCAGTTCTTC
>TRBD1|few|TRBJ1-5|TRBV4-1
CASSQETGSNQPQHF
TGCGCCAGCAGCCAAGAGACAGGGAGCAATCAGCCCCAGCATTTT
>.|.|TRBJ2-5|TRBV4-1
CASSHVRRGIETQYF
TGCGCCAGCAGCCATGTGCGCCGGGGGATCGAGACCCAGTACTTC
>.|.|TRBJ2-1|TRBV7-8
CASILGLAGETNEQFF
.
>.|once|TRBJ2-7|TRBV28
CASSSERTPYEQYF
TGTGCCAGCAGTTCCGAGCGGACTCCCTACGAGCAGTACTTC
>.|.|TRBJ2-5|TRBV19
CASSPQNQETQYF
TGTGCCAGTAGTCCACAGAACCAAGAGACCCAGTACTTC
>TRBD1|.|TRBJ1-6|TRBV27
CASSDRWGTGSYNSPLHF
TGTGCCAGCAGTGACCGGTGGGGGACAGGGTCCTATAATTCACCCCTCCACTTT
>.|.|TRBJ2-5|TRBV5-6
CASSQAGGLGETQYF
TGTGCCAGCAGCCAGGCAGGGGGGCTGGGAGAGACCCAGTACTTC
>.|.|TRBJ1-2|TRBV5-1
CASSLRGDGYTF
TGCGCCAGCAGCTTACGTGGGGACGGCTACACCTTC
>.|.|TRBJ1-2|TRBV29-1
CSVESLISGYTF
TGCAGCGTTGAATCCCTTATTAGTGGCTACACCTTC
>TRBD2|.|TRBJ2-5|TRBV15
CATSRLTSGRFLETQYF
TGTGCCACCAGCAGATTAACTAGCGGGAGATTTTTAGAGACCCAGTACTTC
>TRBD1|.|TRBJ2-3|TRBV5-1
CASSLVRTGDPGDTQYF
TGCGCCAGCAGCTTGGTGAGGACAGGGGATCCTGGAGATACGCAGTATTTT